This T cell receptor beta chain derives from a study of PD-1 blockade in classical Hodgkin lymphoma. Time point indicated: newly diagnosed, previously untreated cHL patient sample. Isolation of CD4+ T cells from thawed PBMCs was performed by magnetic negative selection. Produced via immunoSEQ multiplex PCR; TCRdb's table is partial and in-frame only. The sample carries tens of thousands of clones, less than 90% recorded once. About this clone: Its specificity is not known.

CDR1 is MNHEY and CDR2 is SVGAGI in the germline V gene. The CDR3 spans 12 residues. Trimming took off 8 bases at V and 3 bases at J, with 10 bases between the two ends. Notes on the study in general: Why the repertoires differ is still unclear, perhaps disease activity or prior therapy.

Sequenced input: CD4+ T cells from blood. The rearrangement uses TRBV6-5 and TRBJ1-1; unclear D gene. This clonotype was obtained from a human donor with classical Hodgkin lymphoma. The CDR3 loop reads CASGYEDTEAFF. Written as DNA, the CDR3 is TGTGCCAGCGGATACGAGGACACTGAAGCTTTCTTT.